The source of this T cell receptor (beta chain) is a study of blood T cell repertoires in COVID-19. Study information: In each case, the material was cDNA or gDNA derived from T cells, B-cell-depleted T cells, or PBMCs.

Per the study methods: Amplification of reference gene primers was used by the study to estimate nucleated cell counts. This table comes from immunoSEQ multiplex PCR, and its TCRdb copy is limited to in-frame clones, with some not included. Clonal size and the V and J genes are those of that table, whereas D and trimming came from the DNA. This sample yields approximately 130,000 clones, of which approximately 68% are seen a single time; about 2.2% belongs to the top ten. Germline trimming cut 4 bases from V and 6 bases from J; bases unmatched to any gene: 2. CDR1 is SGHRS and CDR2 is YFSETQ in the germline V gene. The CDR3 loop spans 12 amino acids. This clone has more than one count but fewer than ten.

The clonotype originates from a woman in her 70s with acute or convalescent COVID-19. The chain recombines TRBV5-1 with TRBJ2-3; 7 positions match TRBD2. Sequenced material: peripheral blood. The CDR3 sequence: CASSLAEDTQYF. The CDR3 region has the DNA TGCGCCAGCAGCCTAGCGGAGGATACGCAGTATTTT.